The TCR beta chain described here comes from a study of blood T cell repertoires in COVID-19. Study in general: From the United States, Italy and Spain came samples of acute and convalescent COVID-19. Sources were T cells, B-cell-depleted T cells, or PBMCs; the material itself was cDNA or gDNA.

Germline V gene data show CDR1 as GTSNPN and CDR2 as SVGIG (reference sequence). The CDR3 covers 17 residues. Trimming removed 4 bases from V and 6 bases from J, with 22 bases in between. Method: immunoSEQ multiplex PCR; TCRdb's copy keeps in-frame clones and lacks some. Of about 150,000 clones listed, roughly 82% are singletons. The clonotype originates from a human donor with acute or convalescent COVID-19. The donor label of this sample is uncertain. The genes are TRBV30 and TRBJ1-6; D is unclear. The sample taken for sequencing was peripheral blood. CDR3 coding DNA: TGTGCCTGGACCCCAGACTTAATCGGCGCCAGTAATTCACCCCTCCACTTT. It encodes CAWTPDLIGASNSPLHF.